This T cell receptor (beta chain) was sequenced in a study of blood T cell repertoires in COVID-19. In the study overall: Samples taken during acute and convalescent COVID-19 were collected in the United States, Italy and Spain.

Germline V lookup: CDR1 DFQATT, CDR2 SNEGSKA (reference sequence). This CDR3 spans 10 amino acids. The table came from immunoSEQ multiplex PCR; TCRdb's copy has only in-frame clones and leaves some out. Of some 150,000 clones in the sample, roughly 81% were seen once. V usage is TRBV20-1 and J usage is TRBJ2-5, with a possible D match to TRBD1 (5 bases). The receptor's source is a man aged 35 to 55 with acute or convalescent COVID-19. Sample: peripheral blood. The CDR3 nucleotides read TGCAGCGGATACAGGGAGACCCAGTACTTC. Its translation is CSGYRETQYF.